The T cell receptor beta chain under discussion was sequenced for a study of beta chain features in type 1 diabetes. Study conclusions and caveats: Within patients, naive, central memory and Treg TCRB repertoires seemed more similar than within healthy donors.

The CDR3 has 16 amino acids. Germline CDR1 is SEHNR and CDR2 is FQNEAQ (reference sequence). In the case of this clone: Its antigen is unknown. A read error may account for a junction end that differs from germline.

Expressed TCRB transcripts got sequenced, as all isolated RNA was reverse transcribed. Assay used: immunoSEQ multiplex PCR; TCRdb lists only in-frame clones, some missing. The sample comprises 250,000 to 300,000 clones, under 8.5% of which are singletons, and over 0.8% rests with the top ten. Sequencing was performed on central memory CD4+ T cells from blood. The rearrangement links TRBV7-9 to TRBJ2-1; the match to TRBD2 covers 8 bases. The TCR comes from a young woman in good health. CDR3 nucleotides: TGTGCCAGCAGCCAATATAGCGGGGATTCCTCCAATGAGCAGTTCTTC. Its protein product is CASSQYSGDSSNEQFF.